The 24 T cell receptor beta chains below come from one sample, sequenced in a study of post-analysis software for immune sequencing data. The study's findings and limits: Controls showed lower frequencies than patients for a few TRBV segments, and TRBV5-6, TRBV5-1 and TRBV20-1 were among these.

Their recognized antigens are unknown. Unique molecular identifiers featured in each of the TCR beta cDNA libraries. TCRdb analysed the PCR reads with MiXCR anew, one entry per CDR3 protein. The sample has 500,000 to 600,000 distinct CDR3 sequences; 40% to 50% are singletons. Sequenced: blood. Receptors were obtained from a girl under 18 with multiple sclerosis.

This clonotype was seen a handful of times. The rearrangement links TRBV12-3 or TRBV12-4 to TRBJ2-3; TRBD2 agrees at 9 bases. J was trimmed by 1 base and V by 10 bases; bases with no gene match: 6. CDR3 length: 14 amino acids. Written as DNA, the CDR3 is TGTGCCACATTTCCTAGCGGGGGCACAGATACGCAGTATTTT. Translation gives CATFPSGGTDTQYF.

The chain carries TRBV6-2 or TRBV6-3 and TRBJ2-3; TRBD1 matches at 11 bases. V gave up 5 bases and J gave up 4 bases; unmatched junction bases: 2. The CDR3 consists of 14 residues. Per the germline V gene, CDR1 is MNHEY and CDR2 is SVGEGT. This CDR3 is CASSGQGASDTQYF. CDR3 nucleotides: TGTGCCAGCAGTGGACAGGGGGCCTCAGATACGCAGTATTTT.

This clonotype was seen a handful of times. This clone may be a read error of a much larger clone one base away. The rearrangement joins TRBV4-2 to TRBJ2-7; tentative D call: TRBD2 (7 bases). Per the germline V gene, CDR1 is LGHNA and CDR2 is YNFKEQ. Trimming left V 0 bases short and J 3 bases short, with 15 bases between. This CDR3 comprises 16 residues. This chain's CDR3 is CASSQELGGGNYEQYF. The DNA of the CDR3 is TGTGCCAGCAGCCAAGAGCTAGGGGGAGGGAACTACGAGCAGTACTTC.

The chain couples TRBV7-6 to TRBJ2-1, with D possibly TRBD1 on 5 matching bases. Looked up from germline, CDR1 is SGHVS and CDR2 is FNYEAQ. Trimming shortened V by 1 base and J by 0 bases, and 7 bases separated the two germline ends. The CDR3 length is 15 residues. CDR3 protein: CASSLERGSYNEQFF. In DNA, the CDR3 is TGTGCCAGCAGCTTAGAAAGGGGCTCCTACAATGAGCAGTTCTTC.

This rearrangement joins TRBV5-5 to TRBJ1-1; D perhaps matches TRBD1 (5 bases). The CDR3 totals 13 residues. The V and J ends lost 4 bases and 1 base respectively, with 8 bases between them. Per the germline V gene, CDR1 is SGHKS and CDR2 is YYEKEE (reference sequence). The CDR3 sequence is CASSQQANTEAFF. CDR3 nucleotides: TGTGCCAGCAGCCAACAGGCGAACACTGAAGCTTTCTTT.

This clonotype was seen only once. The chain recombines TRBV6-6 with TRBJ1-1; weak D call: TRBD1 (6 bases). The CDR3 is made up of 16 amino acids. Deletions cut 2 bases from V and 0 bases from J, with 13 bases between. Per the germline V gene, CDR1 is MNHNY and CDR2 is SVGAGI (reference sequence). The CDR3 coding sequence is TGTGCCAGCAGTTACGGTGGGGGCGACATGAACACTGAAGCTTTCTTT. Protein product: CASSYGGGDMNTEAFF.

The V and J genes are TRBV12-3 or TRBV12-4 and TRBJ2-1; D gene ambiguous. V gave up 2 bases and J gave up 4 bases, with 12 bases separating them. The CDR3 sequence is 15 residues long. The CDR3 spells CASSLSHNPYNEQFF. DNA of the CDR3: TGTGCCAGCAGTTTAAGTCATAACCCTTACAATGAGCAGTTCTTC.

This sequence joins TRBV30 and TRBJ2-1; D is uncertain. Trimming cost V 1 base and J 0 bases, with 10 bases left between them. The CDR3 extends over 15 amino acids. Germline values: CDR1 GTSNPN, CDR2 SVGIG (reference sequence). The CDR3 bases are TGTGCCTGGAGTGCAGGTAGGAGCTCCTACAATGAGCAGTTCTTC. Translating gives CAWSAGRSSYNEQFF.

V is TRBV4-1 and J is TRBJ2-7; the D call may be TRBD1 or TRBD2 (5 bases each). V lost 3 bases to trimming and J lost 9 bases, with 15 bases between them. The CDR3 contains 13 residues. Germline V CDR1 and CDR2: MGHRA, YSYEKL. Here the CDR3 reads CASSHHGARAQYF. The CDR3 nucleotides are TGCGCCAGCAGCCACCATGGGGCGAGGGCGCAGTACTTC.

The chain carries TRBV6-5 and TRBJ1-2, with D perhaps TRBD1 (6 bases). Germline CDR1 MNHEY, CDR2 SVGAGI. This CDR3 is 14 amino acids long. V gave up 2 bases and J gave up 7 bases, with 14 bases separating them. Here the CDR3 DNA reads TGTGCCAGCAGTTACGATCCCGCAGGGGTTGGCTACACCTTC. It is translated as CASSYDPAGVGYTF.

This clonotype was detected only once. The chain employs TRBV5-5 and TRBJ2-3; perhaps TRBD1 as D (5 bases). Between the trimmed V and J ends, which lost 2 bases and 4 bases, there was a span of 11 bases. Germline CDR1 is SGHKS and CDR2 is YYEKEE (reference sequence). The CDR3 totals 14 residues. The CDR3 DNA reads TGTGCCAGCAGCTTAGGGGTCCCGCCAGATACGCAGTATTTT. It yields the protein CASSLGVPPDTQYF.

This clonotype was detected a few times. V gene TRBV5-6 combines with J gene TRBJ2-3; 8 nucleotides agree with TRBD1. The CDR3 length is 14 residues. Germline CDR1 is SGHDT and CDR2 is YYEEEE. Trimming cost V 7 bases and J 2 bases; bases outside gene matches: 6. CDR3 protein: CASGRDRFTDTQYF. The CDR3 coding sequence is TGTGCCAGCGGGCGGGACAGGTTCACAGATACGCAGTATTTT.

This clonotype was counted between two and nine times. The V gene is TRBV2, the J gene TRBJ2-1; D remains ambiguous. V was cut by 6 bases and J by 7 bases, with 25 bases left in between. Germline assignment: CDR1 SNHLY and CDR2 FYNNEI. CDR3 size: 17 residues. This chain's CDR3 is CASSETSHKIIGNEQFF. For the CDR3, the DNA is TGTGCCAGCAGCGAAACTTCCCACAAAATCATTGGGAATGAGCAGTTCTTC.

This clonotype was counted a few times. The chain couples TRBV11-2 to TRBJ2-5, with 13 bases fitting TRBD2. The CDR3 is 16 amino acids. From germline, CDR1 is SGHAT and CDR2 FQNNGV. Trimming cost V 6 bases and J 1 base; bases outside gene matches: 5. The CDR3 region has the DNA TGTGCCAGCAGACCAGGACTAGCGGGAGTCCAAGAGACCCAGTACTTC. It is translated as CASRPGLAGVQETQYF.

The CDR3, as DNA: TGCGCCAGCAGCTTGGCCGGGGTTAGCGGGCGAGATACGCAGTATTTT. As protein: CASSLAGVSGRDTQYF. The chain employs TRBV5-1 and TRBJ2-3, with 7 bases identical to TRBD2. Unmatched junction bases numbered 9, after V lost 0 bases and J lost 5 bases. CDR1 and CDR2 from the germline V gene are SGHRS and YFSETQ. The CDR3 has 16 residues.

The V and J genes are TRBV7-9 and TRBJ1-1; 7 bases fit TRBD1. The CDR3 length is 14 residues. V shed 0 bases and J 4 bases; nucleotides not matched to a gene: 2. Per the germline V gene, CDR1 is SEHNR and CDR2 is FQNEAQ (reference sequence). CDR3 sequence (DNA): TGTGCCAGCAGCTTAGCTGGGGACAGCACTGAAGCTTTCTTT. It encodes CASSLAGDSTEAFF.

This clonotype occurred a few times. This chain uses TRBV10-3 with TRBJ2-7; D perhaps matches TRBD1 (5 bases). Germline CDR1 and CDR2: ENHRY and SYGVKD. V lost 2 bases and J 0 bases, leaving 11 bases between the germline ends. The CDR3 sequence is 15 residues long. CDR3 in amino acids: CAISEDRGSSYEQYF. For the CDR3, the DNA is TGTGCCATCAGTGAGGATAGGGGCAGCTCCTACGAGCAGTACTTC.

The chain employs TRBV20-1 and TRBJ2-5; 10 nucleotides agree with TRBD2. The CDR3 length is 17 residues. Trimming removed 6 bases from V and 1 base from J; junction bases left unmatched: 14. Germline V gene data show CDR1 as DFQATT and CDR2 as SNEGSKA (reference sequence). The CDR3 sequence: CSAPLGASGGPQETQYF. DNA of the CDR3: TGCAGTGCCCCACTAGGAGCTAGCGGGGGCCCCCAAGAGACCCAGTACTTC.

The chain has TRBV6-5 and TRBJ1-1; D is unclear. The length of the CDR3 is 12 residues. Germline V CDR1 and CDR2: MNHEY, SVGAGI. V lost 6 bases and J 3 bases, leaving 8 bases between the germline ends. CDR3 coding DNA: TGTGCCAGCAGGGAAGGATACACTGAAGCTTTCTTT. Residues: CASREGYTEAFF.

V usage is TRBV10-3 and J usage is TRBJ2-7; 8 nucleotides agree with TRBD1. The length of the CDR3 is 15 residues. Per the germline V gene, CDR1 is ENHRY and CDR2 is SYGVKD. V shed 4 bases and J 0 bases; nucleotides not matched to a gene: 5. CDR3 sequence: CAISGEDRVSYEQYF. The CDR3 DNA is TGTGCCATCAGTGGTGAGGACAGGGTCTCCTACGAGCAGTACTTC.

The V and J genes are TRBV10-3 and TRBJ2-3; no clear D. The CDR3 is made up of 12 amino acids. Deletions cut 0 bases from V and 8 bases from J, with 6 bases between. CDR1 is ENHRY and CDR2 is SYGVKD in the germline V gene. The CDR3 protein is CAISESQGTQYF. The DNA of the CDR3 is TGTGCCATCAGTGAGTCCCAAGGTACGCAGTATTTT.

This sequence joins TRBV12-3 or TRBV12-4 and TRBJ1-2; weak D call: TRBD1 (5 bases). Trimming pared 3 bases from V and 4 bases from J, leaving 12 bases between. CDR3 size: 14 residues. The CDR3 coding sequence is TGTGCCAGCAGTTTCCGTGGGGGTAGCTATGGCTACACCTTC. It yields the protein CASSFRGGSYGYTF.

The chain is built from TRBV20-1 and TRBJ2-7; 10 bases line up with TRBD2. CDR3 size: 15 residues. V shed 6 bases, J shed 3 bases, and the junction held 11 bases outside the gene matches. Germline V gives CDR1 DFQATT, CDR2 SNEGSKA (reference sequence). The CDR3 loop is CSANRGAGGSYEQYF. The CDR3 nucleotides read TGCAGTGCCAATCGTGGAGCGGGAGGGAGCTACGAGCAGTACTTC.

The chain joins TRBV15 to TRBJ2-7; D call uncertain. CDR1 LNHNV and CDR2 YYDKDF come from the germline V gene (reference sequence). The CDR3 length is 12 residues. V lost 1 base and J 6 bases, leaving 7 bases between the germline ends. CDR3: CATSRVDGEQYF. In nucleotides, the CDR3 is TGTGCCACCAGCAGAGTTGACGGCGAGCAGTACTTC.